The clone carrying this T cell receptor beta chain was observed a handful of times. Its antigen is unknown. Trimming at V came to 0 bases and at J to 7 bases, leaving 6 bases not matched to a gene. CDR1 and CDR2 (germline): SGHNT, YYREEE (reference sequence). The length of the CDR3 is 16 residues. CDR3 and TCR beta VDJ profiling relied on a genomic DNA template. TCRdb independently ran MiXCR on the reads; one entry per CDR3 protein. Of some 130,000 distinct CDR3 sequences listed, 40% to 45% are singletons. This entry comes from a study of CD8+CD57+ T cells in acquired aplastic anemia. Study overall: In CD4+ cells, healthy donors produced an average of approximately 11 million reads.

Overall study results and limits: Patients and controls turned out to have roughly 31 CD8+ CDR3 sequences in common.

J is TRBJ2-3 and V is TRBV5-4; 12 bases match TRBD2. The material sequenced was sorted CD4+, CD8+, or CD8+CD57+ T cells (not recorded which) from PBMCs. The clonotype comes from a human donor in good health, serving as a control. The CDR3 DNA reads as TGTGCCAGCAGCTTGGTCCTAGCGGGAGGGGGGAATACGCAGTATTTT. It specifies CASSLVLAGGGNTQYF. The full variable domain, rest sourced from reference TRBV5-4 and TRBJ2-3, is ETGVTQSPTHLIKTRGQQVTLRCSSQSGHNTVSWYQQALGQGPQFIFQYYREEENGRGNFPPRFSGLQFPNYSSELNVNALELDDSALYLCASSLVLAGGGNTQYFGPGTRLTVL.